The 6 T cell receptor beta chains presented below share a single source sample, sequenced in a study of blood T cells in healthy people across ages. Together with a sample-barcoded 5' primer, a J-beta primer mix was included in a second PCR lasting 7 to 11 cycles. TCRdb independently ran MiXCR on the 5' RACE reads; one entry per CDR3 protein. Among 630,000 or so distinct CDR3 sequences listed, 32% were seen once. The sequenced sample was blood. These receptors originate from an elderly woman in good health.

The chain couples TRBV12-1 to TRBJ1-1. TRBV12-1 is flagged as a pseudogene. CDR3 size: 15 residues. In DNA form, the CDR3 reads TGTGCCAGCAGCTGGGGGAGGGGGGGTTGGACTGAAGCTTTCTTT. Its protein product is CASSWGRGGWTEAFF.

V is TRBV7-3 and J is TRBJ2-5; D is possibly TRBD1 or TRBD2 (5 bases each). CDR3 length equals 13 residues. Trimming removed 0 bases from V and 5 bases from J, with 7 bases in between. CDR1 and CDR2 from the germline V gene are SGHTA and FQGTGA. The CDR3 region is CASSLTWDETQYF. CDR3 sequence (DNA): TGTGCCAGCAGCTTAACATGGGACGAGACCCAGTACTTC.

The chain uses TRBV5-4 and TRBJ2-7; D uncertain. Trimming left V 1 base short and J 6 bases short, with 8 bases between. The CDR3 is 12 residues long. Germline CDR1 and CDR2: SGHNT and YYREEE (reference sequence). The CDR3 bases are TGTGCCAGCAGCTTGACTGTCTGCGAGCAGTACTTC. Protein: CASSLTVCEQYF.

This clonotype was found many times. V gene TRBV4-2 combines with J gene TRBJ2-3; 7 bases fit TRBD1. Germline CDR1 and CDR2: LGHNA and YNFKEQ. This CDR3 has 15 amino acids. V lost 4 bases, J lost 3 bases, and 7 bases stayed unmatched. The CDR3 coding sequence is TGTGCCAGCAGCCCAACAGGGGATCGTACAGATACGCAGTATTTT. Translation: CASSPTGDRTDTQYF.

A few counts support this clonotype. Just one base apart from a much larger clone, this may be a read error. The rearrangement links TRBV29-1 to TRBJ2-1; D might be TRBD2 (5 bases). Per germline, CDR1 SQVTM and CDR2 ANQGSEA. CDR3 length equals 11 residues. CDR3 residues: CGVDYVYEQFF. The CDR3, as DNA: TGCGGCGTTGACTATGTCTATGAGCAGTTCTTC.

This clonotype came up a few times. The rearrangement joins TRBV7-8 to TRBJ2-7, with unresolved D. Germline V gene sequence: CDR1 SGHVS, CDR2 FQNEAQ. Trimming shortened V by 1 base and J by 2 bases, and 12 bases separated the two germline ends. This CDR3 is built from 15 residues. The CDR3 nucleotides are TGTGCCAGCAGCTTAGACGGCTATCCCACCTACGAGCAGTACTTC. Encoded protein: CASSLDGYPTYEQYF.